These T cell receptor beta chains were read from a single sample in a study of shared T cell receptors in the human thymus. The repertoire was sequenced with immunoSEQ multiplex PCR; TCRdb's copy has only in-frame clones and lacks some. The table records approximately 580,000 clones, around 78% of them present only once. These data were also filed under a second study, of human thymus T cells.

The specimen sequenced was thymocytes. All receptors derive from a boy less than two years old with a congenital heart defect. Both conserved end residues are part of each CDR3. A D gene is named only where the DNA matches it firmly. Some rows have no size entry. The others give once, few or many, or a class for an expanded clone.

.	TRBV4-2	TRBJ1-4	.	TGTGCCAGCAGCCAAGATGGGGATGGCGGGGGCGCGAATGAAAAACTGTTTTTT	CASSQDGDGGGANEKLFF
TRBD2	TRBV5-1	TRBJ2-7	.	TGCGCCAGCAGCTCGGGACTAGCGGCAAGCTACGAGCAGTACTTC	CASSSGLAASYEQYF
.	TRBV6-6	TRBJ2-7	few	TGTGCCAGCAGTAACCAACTTTACAGGGTAGGGCAGTACTTC	CASSNQLYRVGQYF
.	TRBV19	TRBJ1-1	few	TGTGCCAGTCTACCTGGGGGGGGCACTGAAGCTTTCTTT	CASLPGGGTEAFF
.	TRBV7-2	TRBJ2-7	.	TGTGCCAGCAGCCTTTGGGGGGTCCTTCAAACCTACGAGCAGTACTTC	CASSLWGVLQTYEQYF
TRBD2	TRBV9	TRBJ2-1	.	TGTGCCAGCAGCGAGCGGGGTTCCTACAATGAGCAGTTCTTC	CASSERGSYNEQFF
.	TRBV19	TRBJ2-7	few	TGTGCCAGTAGCCCCCGACTTGGGGGCCCTTCCTACGAGCAGTACTTC	CASSPRLGGPSYEQYF
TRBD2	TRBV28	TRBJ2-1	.	TGTGCCAGCAACACCGGGACTAGCGGGAGATACGCCTACAATGAGCAGTTCTTC	CASNTGTSGRYAYNEQFF
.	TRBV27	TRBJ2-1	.	TGTGCCAGCGATGGACTAACCGTCGGGACCTACAATGAGCAGTTCTTC	CASDGLTVGTYNEQFF
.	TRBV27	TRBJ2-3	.	TGTGCCAGCAGTTCCTCGCGGGATACGCAGTATTTT	CASSSSRDTQYF
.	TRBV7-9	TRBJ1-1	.	TGTGCCAGCAGCTTAGGAGCTGATGAGTGGGGCGACACTGAAGCTTTCTTT	CASSLGADEWGDTEAFF
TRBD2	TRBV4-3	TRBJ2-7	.	TGCGCCAGCAGCCAAAAACCCACTAGCGGATCCTACGAGCAGTACTTC	CASSQKPTSGSYEQYF
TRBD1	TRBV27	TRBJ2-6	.	TGTGCCAGCACCGAAGGACAGGGATCACGCTCTGGGGCCAACGTCCTGACTTTC	CASTEGQGSRSGANVLTF
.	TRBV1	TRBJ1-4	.	TGCACCAGCAGCCAGGCAGGGCACAATATGGAAAAACTGTTTTTT	CTSSQAGHNMEKLFF
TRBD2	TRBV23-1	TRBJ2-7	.	TGCGCCAGCCCCCCGGGACTAGCGGGAACCTACGAGCAGTACTTC	CASPPGLAGTYEQYF
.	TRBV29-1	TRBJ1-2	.	TGCAGCGTTGAAGGCCACACTAACTATGGCTACACCTTC	CSVEGHTNYGYTF
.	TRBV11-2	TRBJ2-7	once	TGTGCCAGCAGCTTAAGAGTCGTGTTCTTC	CASSLRVVFF
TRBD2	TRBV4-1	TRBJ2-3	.	TGCGCCAGCAGCCAAGAGGAGAGGAGCGGGAGGGTTCTGGGCACAGATACGCAGTATTTT	CASSQEERSGRVLGTDTQYF
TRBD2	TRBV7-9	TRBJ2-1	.	TGTGCCAGCAGTTATCCCTTAGCGGGAGGTTACAATGAGCAGTTCTTC	CASSYPLAGGYNEQFF
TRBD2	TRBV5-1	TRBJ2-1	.	TGCGCCAGCAGCTTGGAGACCCTAGCGGGAGGTGTTATACTTGGGGAGCAGTTCTTC	CASSLETLAGGVILGEQFF
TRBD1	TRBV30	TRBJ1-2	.	TGTGCCTGGAGTGTAGGGGGCAGGGACCCTTTTAACTATGGCTACACCTTC	CAWSVGGRDPFNYGYTF
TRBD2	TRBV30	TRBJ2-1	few	TGTGCCTGGATACAAGGACTAGCGGTTTACAATGAGCAGTTCTTC	CAWIQGLAVYNEQFF
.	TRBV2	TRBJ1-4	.	TGTGCCAGCACCGGAGTCCAAACTCTTACAACTAATGAAAAACTGTTTTTT	CASTGVQTLTTNEKLFF
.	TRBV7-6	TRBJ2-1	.	TGTGCCAGCAGCCCCTTAGCGGTCGGGGAGCAGTTCTTC	CASSPLAVGEQFF
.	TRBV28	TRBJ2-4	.	TGTGCCAGCAGTTTCCGAGGAAAAGTCAAAAACATTCAGTACTTC	CASSFRGKVKNIQYF
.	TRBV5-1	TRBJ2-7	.	TGCGCCAGCAGCCCAGGGTCACGCCTGGGGGGCTCCTACGAGCAGTACTTC	CASSPGSRLGGSYEQYF
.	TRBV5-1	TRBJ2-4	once	TGCGCCAGCAGCTTGGAGTCAGGGTCCAAAAACATTCAGTACTTC	CASSLESGSKNIQYF
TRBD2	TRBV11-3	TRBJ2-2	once	TGTGCCAGCAGCTCCTGGACTAGCGGGACCGGGGAGCTGTTTTTT	CASSSWTSGTGELFF
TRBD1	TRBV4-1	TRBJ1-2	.	TGCGCCAGCAGCCAAGGCAAGGGACAGGGTGGGGACTATGGCTACACCTTC	CASSQGKGQGGDYGYTF
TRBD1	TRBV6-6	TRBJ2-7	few	TGTGCCAGCAGTCCGGGACAGGGATCCTACGAGCAGTACTTC	CASSPGQGSYEQYF
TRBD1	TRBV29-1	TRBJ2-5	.	TGCAGCGTAGCAGGACAGGGGGCGAATCAAGAGACCCAGTACTTC	CSVAGQGANQETQYF
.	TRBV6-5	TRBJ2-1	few	TGTGCCAGCAGTTACTCAGGACTACGGTACAATGAGCAGTTCTTC	CASSYSGLRYNEQFF
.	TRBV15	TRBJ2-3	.	TGTGCCACGGCGCCAGCGAAGGCGACAGATACGCAGTATTTT	CATAPAKATDTQYF
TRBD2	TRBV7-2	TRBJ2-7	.	TGTGCCAGCAGCCGGGGGGGATTCTCCTACGAGCAGTACTTC	CASSRGGFSYEQYF
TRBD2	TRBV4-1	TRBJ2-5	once	TGCGCCAGCAGCCAGCAACTAGCGATCCAAGAGACCCAGTACTTC	CASSQQLAIQETQYF
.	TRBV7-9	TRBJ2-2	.	TGTGCCAGCAGCTCAAAGGGGGCGAACACCGGGGAGCTGTTTTTT	CASSSKGANTGELFF
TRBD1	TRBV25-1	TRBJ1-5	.	TGTGCCAGCAGTGCCGGGACAGGGGAAGCGATAAGCAATCAGCCCCAGCATTTT	CASSAGTGEAISNQPQHF
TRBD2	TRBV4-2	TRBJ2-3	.	TGTGCCAGCAGCCAAGGCATGGCGGGAGATACAGATACGCAGTATTTT	CASSQGMAGDTDTQYF
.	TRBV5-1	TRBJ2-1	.	TGCGCCAGCAGCTTTACGGAGGGGAACAATGAGCAGTTCTTC	CASSFTEGNNEQFF
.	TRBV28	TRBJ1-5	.	TGTGCCAGCAGTTTAGGGAGGAGGCTGAATCAGCCCCAGCATTTT	CASSLGRRLNQPQHF
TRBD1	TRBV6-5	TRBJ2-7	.	TGTGCCAGCAGTACAGGGGAAGTGAACTACGAGCAGTACTTC	CASSTGEVNYEQYF
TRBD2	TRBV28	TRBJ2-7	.	TGTGCCAGCAGTACACCCGGACTAGCGCGTTCCGAGCAGTACTTC	CASSTPGLARSEQYF
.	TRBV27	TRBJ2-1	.	TGTGCCAGCAGTTTCCGGAGGTACAATGAGCAGTTCTTC	CASSFRRYNEQFF
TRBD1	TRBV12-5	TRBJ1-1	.	TGTGCTAGTGGTTTGCCTACCAGGGGGACGAGTGAAGCTTTCTTT	CASGLPTRGTSEAFF
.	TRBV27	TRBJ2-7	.	TGTGCCAGCAGTCCTCCCAGCTACGAGCAGTACTTC	CASSPPSYEQYF
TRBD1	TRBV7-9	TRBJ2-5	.	TGTGCCAGCAGCGAAGTGGGACAGGGTCGGGAGACCCAGTACTTC	CASSEVGQGRETQYF
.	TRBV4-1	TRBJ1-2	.	TGCGCCAGCAGCCAAGTAACCACAAACGAGGATGGCTACACCTTC	CASSQVTTNEDGYTF
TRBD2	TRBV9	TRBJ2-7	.	TGTGCCAGCAGCGTAGTAACGGGAGGCTACGAGCAGTACTTC	CASSVVTGGYEQYF
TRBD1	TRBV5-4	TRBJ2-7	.	TGTGCCAGCAGTCATCGTACAGGGGCTCTTCCCTACGAGCAGTACTTC	CASSHRTGALPYEQYF
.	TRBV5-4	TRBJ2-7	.	TGTGCCAGCAGCCCCCCCGGGTCTTTGTACGAGCAGTACTTC	CASSPPGSLYEQYF
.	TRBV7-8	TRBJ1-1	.	TGTGCCAGCAGCTTAGGGAGGCACTGGAACACTGAAGCTTTCTTT	CASSLGRHWNTEAFF
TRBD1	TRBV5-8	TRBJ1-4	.	TGTGCCAGCAGCTTGGAGTACAGGGGGCGAAGAAAACTGTTTTTT	CASSLEYRGRRKLFF